This TCR beta chain was retrieved from a study of T cells after yellow fever vaccination. Study-wide results and caveats: Post-booster reappearance was seen for most primary-vaccination clones (just under 97% CD4, around 91% CD8).

This clonotype occurred a few times. Its specificity is not known. Each CDR3 protein gets one entry after TCRdb re-called the 5' RACE reads with MiXCR. Of 230,000 or so distinct CDR3 sequences detected, 6% to 8% appear once; the ten largest clones hold approximately 1%. The CDR3 is 13 amino acids. Germline values: CDR1 GTSNPN, CDR2 SVGIG (reference sequence). Trimming cost V 1 base and J 10 bases; bases outside gene matches: 6. The sequence was collected from a young man who received the YFV17D yellow fever vaccine. Sequenced material: CD4+ T cells sorted from PBMCs, taken on the day of the yellow fever booster vaccination. The gene calls are TRBV30 and TRBJ1-3; TRBD1 agrees at 8 bases. This CDR3 reads CAWSERQGNTIYF. In DNA, the CDR3 is TGTGCCTGGAGTGAGCGACAGGGGAATACCATATATTTT. The complete variable domain, with remaining parts taken from reference TRBV30 and TRBJ1-3, reads SQTIHQWPATLVQPVGSPLSLECTVEGTSNPNLYWYRQAAGRGLQLLFYSVGIGQISSEVPQNLSASRPQDRQFILSSKKLLLSDSGFYLCAWSERQGNTIYFGEGSWLTVV.